Listed below are T cell receptor beta chains from one sample, sequenced in a study of T cell responses to AZD1222 COVID-19 vaccine. Repertoires were generated with immunoSEQ multiplex PCR, while TCRdb's copy carries only in-frame clones and drops some. The data contain 80,000 or so clones, roughly 88% of them seen just once; the ten biggest clones take up 8.5% to 12%. Sequences were derived from peripheral blood, sampled 28 days after the second AZD1222 dose. These receptors were taken from an adult who received the AZD1222 COVID-19 vaccine. Both conserved end residues are part of each CDR3. D genes are given only for firm matches. Clone size appears in some rows only: once, few, many, or a class for an expanded clone.

>NA|TRBJ2-7|TRBV10-3|NA
TGTGCCATCAGAGGGGCAGCTAACCTACGAGAACAGTACTTC
CAIRGAANLREQYF
>TRBD1|TRBJ2-2|TRBV5-1|NA
TGCGCCAGCAGCTCGACCGGGACAGGGGTCGGGGAGCTGTTTTTT
CASSSTGTGVGELFF
>TRBD1|TRBJ2-1|TRBV3-1/TRBV3-2|NA
TGTGCCAGCAGCCAAGGACAGGGGATTGAGTTCTTC
CASSQGQGIEFF
>NA|TRBJ1-6|TRBV9|NA
TGTGCCAGCAGCGCCACCCCGTATAACCTCCACTTT
CASSATPYNLHF
>NA|TRBJ1-3|TRBV29-1|once
TGCAGCGTTGAAGCGGGAAACACCATATATTTT
CSVEAGNTIYF
>TRBD1|TRBJ1-2|TRBV28|many
TGTGCCAGCAGGACAGGGGGATATGGCTACACCTTC
CASRTGGYGYTF
>TRBD1|TRBJ1-1|TRBV3-1/TRBV3-2|NA
TGTGCCAGCAGCCTAGGGACAGTAAGTGAAGCTTTCTTT
CASSLGTVSEAFF
>NA|TRBJ1-2|TRBV28|NA
TGTGCCAGCAGGGGGCAGGATAACTATGGCTACACCTTC
CASRGQDNYGYTF
>NA|TRBJ1-5|TRBV30|NA
TGTGCCTGGAGTTATAGCAATCAGCCCCAGCATTTT
CAWSYSNQPQHF
>NA|TRBJ1-2|TRBV5-6|NA
TGTGCCAGCAGCCTTACCGGGACGAGCTATGGCTACACCTTC
CASSLTGTSYGYTF
>NA|TRBJ1-6|TRBV6-6|once
TGTGCCAGCAGTCGTTCAAGGGAATTTGATTCACCCCTCCACTTT
CASSRSREFDSPLHF
>NA|TRBJ2-5|TRBV2|NA
TGTGCCATTGGGGGGCAAACAGAGACCCAGTACTTC
CAIGGQTETQYF
>NA|TRBJ1-2|TRBV15|NA
TGTGCCACCAGCAGAGCCAGGGACTATGGCTACACCTTC
CATSRARDYGYTF
>NA|TRBJ2-6|TRBV5-4|once
TGTGCCAGCAGCTTTTTTCGGGGGGCGCAGGGGGCCAACGTCCTGACTTTC
CASSFFRGAQGANVLTF
>TRBD1|TRBJ1-1|TRBV18|NA
TGTGCCAGCTCACCATACCAGGGGGGCGCGAACACTGAAGCTTTCTTT
CASSPYQGGANTEAFF
>TRBD2|TRBJ2-3|TRBV5-4|NA
TGTGCCAGCAGCCTACAACGGGGGGGCCTGGATACGCAGTATTTT
CASSLQRGGLDTQYF
>NA|TRBJ1-6|TRBV28|NA
TGTGCCAGCAGCCCCCCAGCCCGCGGGGTGAGGAGCTCCTATAATTCACCCCTCCACTTT
CASSPPARGVRSSYNSPLHF
>TRBD2|TRBJ2-5|TRBV11-2|NA
TGTGCCAGCAGCTTATCCGGGACTAGCCTCGAAACCCAGTACTTC
CASSLSGTSLETQYF
>NA|TRBJ1-1|TRBV11-2|NA
TGTGCCAGCAGCTTAACACTTCTGGGGGACACTGAAGCTTTCTTT
CASSLTLLGDTEAFF
>NA|TRBJ2-7|TRBV28|NA
TGTGCCAGCAGTTCCTCCGGACTAATAAGGACCTACGAGCAGTACTTC
CASSSSGLIRTYEQYF
>NA|TRBJ2-7|TRBV6-5|NA
TGTGCCAGCAGTTACTCGAGCGTCTACGAGCAGTACTTC
CASSYSSVYEQYF
>TRBD1|TRBJ1-4|TRBV29-1|NA
TGCAGCGCTAGGACAGGGCGTGAAAAACTGTTTTTT
CSARTGREKLFF
>NA|TRBJ2-5|TRBV27|NA
TGTGCCAGCAGTTTCAGGCCCCCTTCAACCCTCACAGGAGAAGAGACCCAGTACTTC
CASSFRPPSTLTGEETQYF
>NA|TRBJ2-2|TRBV7-6|few
TGTGCCAGCAGCTTAAAAGGGGGGATCGCGAACACCGGGGAGCTGTTTTTT
CASSLKGGIANTGELFF
>NA|TRBJ2-7|TRBV5-1|NA
TGCGCCAGCAGCTTGATCGACAGAGAGGAGCAGTACTTC
CASSLIDREEQYF
>NA|TRBJ1-4|TRBV21-1|large
TGTGCCAGCAGCAACAGGGGGGCGCGGGCAACTAATGAAAAACTGTTTTTT
CASSNRGARATNEKLFF
>NA|TRBJ2-4|TRBV11-2|NA
TGTGCCAGCACCCCGGGGGTAGCCAAAAACATTCAGTACTTC
CASTPGVAKNIQYF
>NA|TRBJ2-2|TRBV9|NA
TGTGCCAGCAAGAAGGGTATAGTAGGCACCGGGGAGCTGTTTTTT
CASKKGIVGTGELFF
>NA|TRBJ1-6|TRBV2|NA
TGTGCCAGCAGTCAAAACAGGGATTCACCCCTCCACTTT
CASSQNRDSPLHF
>TRBD1|TRBJ1-3|TRBV29-1|NA
TGCAGCGTTATAACCGGGACAGAACCTTCTGGAAACACCATATATTTT
CSVITGTEPSGNTIYF
>TRBD2|TRBJ2-4|TRBV5-1|NA
TGCGCCAGCAGCTTGGCACTAGCGGGGACCAGAGGCATTCAGTACTTC
CASSLALAGTRGIQYF
>NA|TRBJ1-5|TRBV12-3/TRBV12-4|NA
TGTGCCAGCAGTTTTTTAGGTGATCAGCCCCAGCATTTT
CASSFLGDQPQHF
>NA|TRBJ2-3|TRBV4-2|once
TGTGCCAGCAGCCAACAACCTCTCGGGGGATCTAGCACAGATACGCAGTATTTT
CASSQQPLGGSSTDTQYF
>NA|TRBJ2-3|TRBV19|NA
TGTGCCAGTAGTCCCCCCGGGGACATGGTCACAGATACGCAGTATTTT
CASSPPGDMVTDTQYF
>NA|TRBJ2-7|TRBV18|NA
TGTGCCAGCTCGGGGGGATCCTCCTACGAGCAGTACTTC
CASSGGSSYEQYF
>NA|TRBJ1-2|TRBV11-2|NA
TGTGCCAGCAGCCTAGAGAGGTACGATGGCTACACCTTC
CASSLERYDGYTF
>NA|TRBJ2-2|TRBV25-1|NA
TGTGCCAGCAGTGATTTGGTTCGGGGGGAGCTGTTTTTT
CASSDLVRGELFF
>NA|TRBJ1-2|TRBV28|NA
TGTGCCAGCAGCTCGCCTAACTATGGCTACACCTTC
CASSSPNYGYTF
>TRBD1|TRBJ1-6|TRBV5-1|NA
TGCGCCAGCAGCCAGGGGGCGGGTAATTCACCCCTCCACTTT
CASSQGAGNSPLHF
>TRBD1|TRBJ1-5|TRBV19|NA
TGTGCCAGTAGTATAAGGGGGACAGGGTTTAACAATCAGCCCCAGCATTTT
CASSIRGTGFNNQPQHF
>TRBD2|TRBJ2-7|TRBV28|NA
TGTGCCAGCAGTTACAGCGGGGTCTCGAGCGAGCAGTACTTC
CASSYSGVSSEQYF
>NA|TRBJ1-1|TRBV7-8|NA
TGTGCCAGCAGTTCCCGAAGTGAAGTCACTGAAGCTTTCTTT
CASSSRSEVTEAFF
>NA|TRBJ1-4|TRBV2|NA
TGTGCCAGCGTCCGGGACATGACAGAAAAACTGTTTTTT
CASVRDMTEKLFF
>NA|TRBJ1-5|TRBV28|medium-sized
TGTGCCAGCAGCCAATATGGATCTTTGGGGGGTCAGCCCCAGCATTTT
CASSQYGSLGGQPQHF
>TRBD1|TRBJ2-4|TRBV28|NA
TGTGCCAGCAGTTACGCCCCGGGACAGTACATGATACTAGCCAAAAACATTCAGTACTTC
CASSYAPGQYMILAKNIQYF
>NA|TRBJ2-7|TRBV28|NA
TGTGCCAGCAGTTTAACAACATGGTCTGGGGAGCAGTACTTC
CASSLTTWSGEQYF
>NA|TRBJ1-5|TRBV18|NA
TGTGCCAGCTCACCATACCCCCGGGACTCCCTGGACAATCAGCCCCAGCATTTT
CASSPYPRDSLDNQPQHF
>TRBD1|TRBJ1-1|TRBV19|NA
TGTGCCAGTAGTAGCCGACCAGCAGGGGGGAACACTGAAGCTTTCTTT
CASSSRPAGGNTEAFF
>NA|TRBJ2-5|TRBV20-1|NA
TGCAGTGCTAGTACCCCCCAGGGCGATGAGACCCAGTACTTC
CSASTPQGDETQYF